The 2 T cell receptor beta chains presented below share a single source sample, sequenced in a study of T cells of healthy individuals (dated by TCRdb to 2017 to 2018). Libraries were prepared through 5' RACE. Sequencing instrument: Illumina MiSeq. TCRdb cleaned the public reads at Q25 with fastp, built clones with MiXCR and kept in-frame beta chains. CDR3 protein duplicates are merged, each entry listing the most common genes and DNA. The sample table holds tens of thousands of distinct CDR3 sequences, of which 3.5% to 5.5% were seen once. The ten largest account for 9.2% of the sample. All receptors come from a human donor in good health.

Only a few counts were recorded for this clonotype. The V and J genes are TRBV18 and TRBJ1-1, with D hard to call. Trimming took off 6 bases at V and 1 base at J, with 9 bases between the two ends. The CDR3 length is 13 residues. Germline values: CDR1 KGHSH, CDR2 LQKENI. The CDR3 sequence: CASSPGSNTEAFF. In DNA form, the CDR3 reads TGTGCCAGCTCGCCTGGGTCGAACACTGAAGCTTTCTTT.

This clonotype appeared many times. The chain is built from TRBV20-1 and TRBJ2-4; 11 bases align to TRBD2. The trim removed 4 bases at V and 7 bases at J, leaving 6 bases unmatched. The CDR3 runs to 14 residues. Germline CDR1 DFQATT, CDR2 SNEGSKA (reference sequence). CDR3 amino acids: CSAILAGGVNIQYF. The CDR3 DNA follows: TGCAGTGCTATCCTAGCGGGAGGTGTTAACATTCAGTACTTC.